This TCR beta chain was recorded in a study of control samples from healthy donors and cancer patients. The data were produced by immunoSEQ multiplex PCR, yet TCRdb's version contains in-frame clones alone and is incomplete. The sample shows around 70,000 clones, about 94% of them seen only once. Germline loops: CDR1 MNHEY, CDR2 SVGAGI. This CDR3 contains 15 residues. Trimming took 5 bases from V and 3 from J, leaving 16 bases between them. This TCR was sampled from a woman in her twenties or thirties in good health. The material sequenced was blood. The rearrangement joins TRBV6-5 to TRBJ1-2, with D unclear. DNA of the CDR3: TGTGCCAGCAGTAACTGGGATTCATGGGACTATGGCTACACCTTC. It encodes CASSNWDSWDYGYTF.